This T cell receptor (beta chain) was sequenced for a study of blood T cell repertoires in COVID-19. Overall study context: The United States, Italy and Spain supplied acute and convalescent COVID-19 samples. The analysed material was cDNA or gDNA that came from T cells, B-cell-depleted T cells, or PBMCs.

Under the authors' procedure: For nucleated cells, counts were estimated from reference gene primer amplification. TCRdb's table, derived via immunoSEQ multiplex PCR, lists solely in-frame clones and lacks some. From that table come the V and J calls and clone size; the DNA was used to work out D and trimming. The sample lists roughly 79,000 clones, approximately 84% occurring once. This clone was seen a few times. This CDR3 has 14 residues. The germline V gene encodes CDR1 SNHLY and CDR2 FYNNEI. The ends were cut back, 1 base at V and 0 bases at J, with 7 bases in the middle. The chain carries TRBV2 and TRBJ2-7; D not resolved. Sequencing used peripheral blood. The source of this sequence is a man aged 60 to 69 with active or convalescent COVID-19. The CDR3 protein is CASSEGQDSYEQYF. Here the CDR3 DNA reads TGTGCCAGCAGTGAAGGCCAGGACTCCTACGAGCAGTACTTC.